Presented here are 15 T cell receptor beta chains from one specimen sequenced in a study of T cell repertoires in cytomegalovirus infection. TCRdb reprocessed the reads with MiXCR, giving one entry per CDR3 protein. The sample consists of about 890,000 distinct CDR3 sequences, around 32% of them appearing once. These receptors are not linked to any known antigen. The sample in question was cultured CD8+ T cells from PBMCs, obtained from culture after CMV antigen stimulation. Receptors were obtained from a human donor in good health (CMV status not recorded). Some clones in this sample may be carry-over from other donors' samples.

About this clonotype: This may come from a read error, since a much larger clone is one base off. The rearrangement joins TRBV7-2 to TRBJ1-5; no firm D call. The germline V gene encodes CDR1 SGHTA and CDR2 FQGNSA. V dropped 8 bases and J dropped 1 base, with 9 bases sitting between them. This CDR3 spans 13 amino acids. Written as DNA, the CDR3 is TGTGCCAGCCAGGATGTAAGCAATCAGCCCCAGCATTTT. It yields the protein CASQDVSNQPQHF. Complete variable domain (other parts from reference TRBV7-2 and TRBJ1-5): GAGVSQSPSNKVTEKGKDVELRCDPISGHTALYWYRQSLGQGLEFLIYFQGNSAPDKSGLPSDRFSAERTGGSVSTLTIQRTQQEDSAVYLCASQDVSNQPQHFGDGTRLSIL.

This clonotype showed up just a few times. The chain carries TRBV4-1 and TRBJ1-5, with D unresolved. The CDR3 is made up of 15 amino acids. V was shortened by 1 base and J by 2 bases, with 9 bases between the two germline ends. The germline V gene encodes CDR1 MGHRA and CDR2 YSYEKL. CDR3 nucleotide sequence: TGCGCCAGCAGCCAAGTGGGGTTTGGCAATCAGCCCCAGCATTTT. Translating gives CASSQVGFGNQPQHF.

The rearrangement links TRBV27 to TRBJ2-1; D perhaps matches TRBD1 (5 bases). CDR3 length: 15 residues. Trimming stripped 0 bases from V and 6 bases from J, with 12 bases between. In germline, CDR1 is MNHEY, CDR2 SMNVEV (reference sequence). CDR3 bases: TGTGCCAGCAGTTTATCTTCCAGGGCCTTCAATGAGCAGTTCTTC. Its translation is CASSLSSRAFNEQFF.

The chain recombines TRBV12-3 or TRBV12-4 with TRBJ2-5; 10 positions agree with TRBD2. V was clipped by 4 bases and J by 7 bases; unmatched bases: 18. The CDR3 length is 18 residues. CDR3 DNA sequence: TGTGCCAGCAGTTCGGGTAGCGGGGGGCTCCCCGCCCTTAGGACCCAGTACTTC. Translating gives CASSSGSGGLPALRTQYF.

This clonotype has just a few counts. The V gene is TRBV4-2, the J gene TRBJ1-2, with TRBD1 identical over 10 bases. The CDR3 covers 15 residues. Germline V gene sequence: CDR1 LGHNA, CDR2 YNFKEQ. The V gene end was trimmed by 1 base and the J gene end by 6 bases; junction bases not matched to a gene: 5. The CDR3 here is CASSQGPGTGDGYTF. Here the CDR3 DNA reads TGTGCCAGCAGCCAAGGGCCCGGGACAGGGGATGGCTACACCTTC.

The J gene is TRBJ1-6, the V gene TRBV9; no clear D. This CDR3 region has 16 residues. Trimming removed 0 bases from V and 0 bases from J, with 7 bases in between. Germline-derived CDR1 and CDR2 are SGDLS and YYNGEE. The chain's CDR3 is CASSVEGSSYNSPLHF. In DNA, the CDR3 is TGTGCCAGCAGCGTAGAGGGAAGCTCCTATAATTCACCCCTCCACTTT.

CDR3 sequence (DNA): TGCAGCGTTGAGGTCCAGGAGGGCTACAATGAGCAGTTCTTC. Protein: CSVEVQEGYNEQFF. The chain joins TRBV29-1 to TRBJ2-1, with D maybe TRBD2 (6 bases). Per the germline V gene, CDR1 is SQVTM and CDR2 is ANQGSEA. The CDR3 covers 14 residues. Trimming took 3 bases from V and 3 from J, leaving 12 bases between them.

The rearrangement links TRBV19 to TRBJ1-5; 7 nucleotides agree with TRBD1. Germline V gene lookup returns CDR1 LNHDA and CDR2 SQIVND (reference sequence). Trimming removed 7 bases from V and 7 bases from J; junction bases left unmatched: 10. There are 14 residues in the CDR3. The CDR3 reads CASMSTGVGQPQHF. CDR3 DNA: TGTGCCAGTATGTCCACAGGGGTTGGGCAGCCCCAGCATTTT. The entire variable domain, with the rest obtained from reference TRBV19 and TRBJ1-5, is as follows: DGGITQSPKYLFRKEGQNVTLSCEQNLNHDAMYWYRQDPGQGLRLIYYSQIVNDFQKGDIAEGYSVSREKKESFPLTVTSAQKNPTAFYLCASMSTGVGQPQHFGDGTRLSIL.

CDR3 sequence: CATLDIETQYF. The CDR3 DNA reads as TGTGCCACCTTAGACATCGAGACCCAGTACTTC. This rearrangement joins TRBV6-5 to TRBJ2-5; D gene uncertain. V was pared by 10 bases and J by 5 bases, with 11 bases between. From germline, CDR1 is MNHEY and CDR2 SVGAGI. The CDR3 is 11 residues long.

This clonotype was seen a few times. V is TRBV29-1 and J is TRBJ1-6; possibly TRBD1 for D (5 bases). V was clipped by 6 bases and J by 5 bases, with 11 bases between them. The germline CDR1 and CDR2 sequences are SQVTM and ANQGSEA. This CDR3 has 13 amino acids. CDR3 coding DNA: TGCAGCGTGGGGGAAAGCGATAATTCACCCCTCCACTTT. It translates to CSVGESDNSPLHF.

The chain carries TRBV20-1 and TRBJ1-1, with TRBD1 matching over 12 bases. The V gene's germline CDR1 is DFQATT and CDR2 SNEGSKA (reference sequence). The V gene end was trimmed by 0 bases and the J gene end by 11 bases; junction bases not matched to a gene: 10. CDR3 length: 15 residues. CDR3 amino acids: CSARDGGTGGEWAFF. The CDR3 coding sequence is TGCAGTGCTAGAGATGGGGGGACAGGGGGCGAGTGGGCTTTCTTT.

This clonotype has just a few counts. V usage is TRBV6-1 and J usage is TRBJ1-2, with D possibly being TRBD1 (5 bases). The V end was cut by 5 bases, the J end by 3 bases, with 10 bases between. The CDR3 spans 13 residues. CDR1 is MNHNS and CDR2 is SASEGT in the germline V gene. The CDR3 reads CASSRRGYYGYTF. The CDR3 DNA reads as TGTGCCAGCAGTCGCCGGGGGTACTATGGCTACACCTTC.

This chain links TRBV27 with TRBJ1-1; TRBD1 aligns across 7 bases. This CDR3 has 15 amino acids. The junction had 8 bases not matched to a gene; V was cut back by 6 bases and J by 1 base. CDR1 and CDR2 (germline): MNHEY, SMNVEV (reference sequence). CDR3 sequence: CASSLYTGANTEAFF. Written as DNA, the CDR3 is TGTGCCAGCAGCCTTTATACAGGGGCGAACACTGAAGCTTTCTTT.

The V and J genes are TRBV25-1 and TRBJ1-1; possible D gene TRBD1, 5 bases. The CDR3 spans 13 residues. CDR1 MGHDK and CDR2 SYGVNS come from the germline V gene. V lost 0 bases and J lost 5, with 7 bases in between. The CDR3 bases are TGTGCCAGCAGTGAATACTGGGGGACTGAAGCTTTCTTT. Amino acids: CASSEYWGTEAFF.

The V and J genes are TRBV6-5 and TRBJ2-1, with TRBD2 matching 14 bases. The CDR3 length is 14 residues. Looked up from germline, CDR1 is MNHEY and CDR2 is SVGAGI. CDR3 protein: CAVTSGGAVNEQFF. The CDR3 DNA reads as TGTGCGGTGACTAGCGGGGGGGCTGTCAATGAGCAGTTCTTC.